The clone carrying this T cell receptor (beta chain) was recorded once. The antigen remains unidentified. The sample belongs to a study of shared clonotypes between healthy human individuals. Study-wide results and limits: Generation probabilities were higher for clonotypes shared across all four sorted-subset donors than for unshared ones. How much donors shared clonotypes was expected to be affected by sequencing depth. Larger estimated richness was generally seen in naive subsets than in memory subsets.

Original data processing: There were no quality scores in the junction-only immunoSEQ sequences, so filtering differed. TCRdb's table, derived via immunoSEQ multiplex PCR, lists solely in-frame clones and lacks some. The V and J calls and clone size come from that table; D and trimming were worked out from the DNA. This repertoire shows 2 million to 3 million clones, approximately 93% found once; its top ten account for 0.36%. This clonotype was obtained from a man between 18 and 29 years old in good health. Some clones in this sample may be carry-over from other donors' samples. Sequenced sample: naive CD4+ T cells from PBMCs. The subset was: CD45RA+ positively selected.

CDR3 nucleotide sequence: TGCGCCAGCAGCCCCGCGGGGCACCAAGCCAAAAACATTCAGTACTTC. Protein sequence: CASSPAGHQAKNIQYF. V gene TRBV4-3 combines with J gene TRBJ2-4, with a possible D match to TRBD2 (6 bases). The CDR3 extends over 16 amino acids. V was cut by 4 bases and J by 0 bases, with 13 bases left in between. Germline-derived CDR1 and CDR2 are LGHNA and YSLEER.